The 21 T cell receptor beta chains in this list originate from one sample, sequenced in a study of CD8+ T cells in alopecia areata. After isolation, RNA underwent reverse transcription to generate cDNA as the sequencing template. The repertoire was sequenced with immunoSEQ multiplex PCR; TCRdb's copy has only in-frame clones and lacks some. Here the sample spans about 200,000 clones, about three fifths being singletons. Here the sequenced sample was CD4+ T cells sorted from blood, taken at week 0. All receptors come from a human donor with alopecia areata.

Only a few counts were recorded for this clone. The chain combines TRBV7-9 with TRBJ2-3, with a weak D call TRBD2 (5 bases). This CDR3 is built from 18 residues. CDR1 is SEHNR, CDR2 FQNEAQ, per germline (reference sequence). Between the trimmed V and J ends, which lost 3 bases and 2 bases, there was a span of 21 bases. CDR3 sequence: CASSFPYTTSANTDTQYF. CDR3 nucleotides: TGTGCCAGCAGCTTCCCATACACCACTAGTGCTAACACAGATACGCAGTATTTT.

This clone was observed a single time. This chain connects TRBV5-1 to TRBJ1-1; the match to TRBD1 covers 7 bases. CDR3 length: 14 amino acids. Germline values: CDR1 SGHRS, CDR2 YFSETQ. V lost 0 bases, J lost 7 bases, and 6 bases stayed unmatched. The CDR3 sequence is CASSLDSGGFEAFF. CDR3 nucleotides: TGCGCCAGCAGCTTGGACTCAGGGGGTTTTGAAGCTTTCTTT.

This clone was seen once. The chain carries TRBV2 and TRBJ2-3; 7 positions agree with TRBD2. After removal of 8 bases from V and 0 bases from J, the junction contained 11 bases not matched to a gene. Germline V gives CDR1 SNHLY, CDR2 FYNNEI. This CDR3 contains 16 residues. In nucleotides, the CDR3 is TGTGCCAGCCGGAGCGGGGTTACCTCTAGCACAGATACGCAGTATTTT. Translated: CASRSGVTSSTDTQYF.

The genes are TRBV19 and TRBJ1-2; D remains unclear. V was trimmed by 5 bases and J by 6 bases, leaving 16 bases between them. Per germline, CDR1 LNHDA and CDR2 SQIVND (reference sequence). The CDR3 is 14 residues long. The CDR3 sequence is CASSSESGSNGYTF. The CDR3 nucleotides read TGTGCCAGTAGTTCAGAGTCCGGGAGTAATGGCTACACCTTC.

This clone was seen a handful of times. The rearrangement uses TRBV30 and TRBJ2-7; perhaps TRBD1 as D (8 bases). This CDR3 is 15 amino acids long. CDR1 and CDR2 (germline): GTSNPN, SVGIG (reference sequence). V was trimmed by 3 bases and J by 3 bases, leaving 18 bases between them. The CDR3 DNA follows: TGTGCCTGGAGGGCTAAAAACAGGGGGGGCTACGAGCAGTACTTC. As protein: CAWRAKNRGGYEQYF.

The V gene is TRBV10-3, the J gene TRBJ2-5, with a weak D call TRBD1 (7 bases). Trimming cost V 10 bases and J 0 bases, with 9 bases left between them. CDR3 length: 12 residues. CDR1 is ENHRY and CDR2 is SYGVKD in the germline V gene. In nucleotides, the CDR3 is TGTGCCACAGGGGGGCACCAAGAGACCCAGTACTTC. Encoded protein: CATGGHQETQYF.

J is TRBJ2-5 and V is TRBV29-1, with D perhaps assigned TRBD1 or TRBD2 (6 bases each). Germline values: CDR1 SQVTM, CDR2 ANQGSEA. This CDR3 is 14 amino acids long. V gave up 0 bases and J gave up 9 bases, with 17 bases separating them. The CDR3 DNA follows: TGCAGCGTTGAAGAGCTCATGCGGAGGGGGGCCCAGTACTTC. It yields the protein CSVEELMRRGAQYF.

J is TRBJ1-2 and V is TRBV15, with D possibly TRBD1 on 5 matching bases. The V gene's germline CDR1 is LNHNV and CDR2 YYDKDF (reference sequence). The CDR3 runs 16 residues. V gave up 1 base and J gave up 6 bases, with 18 bases separating them. CDR3 nucleotides: TGTGCCACCAGCAGAGCGTCGGGACGCATCGTGAATGGCTACACCTTC. Translated, it gives CATSRASGRIVNGYTF.

The rearrangement links TRBV6-1 to TRBJ1-5; a possible D gene is TRBD1 (6 bases). V dropped 6 bases and J dropped 4 bases, with 16 bases sitting between them. The CDR3 covers 15 residues. Germline V gives CDR1 MNHNS, CDR2 SASEGT. The DNA of the CDR3 is TGTGCCAGCAGACGCACCGTGAGGGGGAATCAGCCCCAGCATTTT. Residues: CASRRTVRGNQPQHF.

The chain couples TRBV29-1 to TRBJ1-1; D remains ambiguous. Deletions cut 4 bases from V and 1 base from J, with 7 bases between. CDR3 length: 12 residues. Looked up from germline, CDR1 is SQVTM and CDR2 is ANQGSEA. The CDR3 sequence: CSVAVQNTEAFF. CDR3 coding DNA: TGCAGCGTTGCGGTTCAGAACACTGAAGCTTTCTTT.

The genes are TRBV29-1 and TRBJ2-1; D not certain. Germline lookup yields CDR1 SQVTM and CDR2 ANQGSEA. The CDR3 sequence is 13 residues long. With 7 bases removed from V and 3 bases from J, the gap between germline ends came to 13 bases. Here the CDR3 DNA reads TGCAGCGCGGCAGGCGACAACTACAATGAGCAGTTCTTC. It translates to CSAAGDNYNEQFF.

Here the CDR3 DNA reads TGTGCCAGCAGTGCGGGGGTTTCCGGGGAGCTGTTTTTT. It codes for CASSAGVSGELFF. V usage is TRBV6-4 and J usage is TRBJ2-2; TRBD2 might be the D (6 bases). Germline assignment: CDR1 MRHNA and CDR2 SNTAGT. The CDR3 extends over 13 amino acids. V dropped 4 bases and J dropped 6 bases, with 9 bases sitting between them.

This clone has more than one count but fewer than ten. V gene TRBV7-9 combines with J gene TRBJ2-7; D is uncertain. This CDR3 is built from 11 residues. Germline CDR1 and CDR2: SEHNR and FQNEAQ (reference sequence). The V and J ends lost 3 bases and 0 bases respectively, with 0 bases between them. DNA of the CDR3: TGTGCCAGCAGCTTCTCCTACGAGCAGTACTTC. The encoded protein is CASSFSYEQYF. Supplemented by reference TRBV7-9 and TRBJ2-7, the full variable domain reads DTGVSQNPRHKITKRGQNVTFRCDPISEHNRLYWYRQTLGQGPEFLTYFQNEAQLEKSRLLSDRFSAERPKGSFSTLEIQRTEQGDSAMYLCASSFSYEQYFGPGTRLTVT.

The chain combines TRBV23-1 with TRBJ2-3; possible D gene TRBD1, 5 bases. Being an ORF, TRBV23-1 has a function that is uncertain. The V gene lost 1 base and the J gene lost 8 bases, with 10 bases spanning the gap. This CDR3 has 13 amino acids. Here the CDR3 reads CASSQLHRFTQYF. The CDR3 DNA is TGCGCCAGCAGTCAATTGCACAGGTTTACGCAGTATTTT.

The rearrangement joins TRBV28 to TRBJ1-2; tentatively, D is TRBD1 (6 bases). The germline CDR1 and CDR2 sequences are MDHEN and SYDVKM. The CDR3 runs to 12 residues. Trimming left V 4 bases short and J 8 bases short, with 11 bases between. This CDR3 is CASSSGALGYTF. DNA for the CDR3: TGTGCCAGCAGTTCAGGGGCGCTGGGCTACACCTTC.

This sequence joins TRBV30 and TRBJ2-7; D may be TRBD2 (6 bases). Germline-derived CDR1 and CDR2 are GTSNPN and SVGIG (reference sequence). V was pared by 2 bases and J by 5 bases, with 10 bases between. The CDR3 has 12 residues. The CDR3 DNA reads TGTGCCTGGAGTCCGCGACTAGACGAGCAGTACTTC. It codes for CAWSPRLDEQYF. The whole variable domain, filled in from reference TRBV30 and TRBJ2-7, reads SQTIHQWPATLVQPVGSPLSLECTVEGTSNPNLYWYRQAAGRGLQLLFYSVGIGQISSEVPQNLSASRPQDRQFILSSKKLLLSDSGFYLCAWSPRLDEQYFGPGTRLTVT.

This sequence joins TRBV15 and TRBJ2-5; D unresolved. The germline V and J ends were trimmed by 0 bases and 0 bases, with 5 bases remaining between them. The germline CDR1 and CDR2 sequences are LNHNV and YYDKDF (reference sequence). The CDR3 runs 14 residues. CDR3 sequence reads: CATSRDPNQETQYF. The CDR3 coding sequence is TGTGCCACCAGCAGAGATCCCAACCAAGAGACCCAGTACTTC.

The rearrangement joins TRBV7-9 to TRBJ2-3; D gene uncertain. V lost 0 bases, J lost 4 bases, and 5 bases lay in between. The CDR3 totals 13 residues. Germline CDR1 is SEHNR and CDR2 is FQNEAQ (reference sequence). In DNA form, the CDR3 reads TGTGCCAGCAGCTTAGCAGGGCCAGATACGCAGTATTTT. Translated: CASSLAGPDTQYF. The complete variable domain, with remaining parts taken from reference TRBV7-9 and TRBJ2-3, reads DTGVSQNPRHKITKRGQNVTFRCDPISEHNRLYWYRQTLGQGPEFLTYFQNEAQLEKSRLLSDRFSAERPKGSFSTLEIQRTEQGDSAMYLCASSLAGPDTQYFGPGTRLTVL.

The chain employs TRBV25-1 and TRBJ1-6, with no clear D. The CDR3 loop spans 12 amino acids. The V gene lost 7 bases and the J gene lost 7 bases, with 8 bases spanning the gap. Germline V gene sequence: CDR1 MGHDK, CDR2 SYGVNS. The CDR3 region is CASTVGNSPLHF. DNA for the CDR3: TGTGCCAGCACAGTGGGAAATTCACCCCTCCACTTT.

This clone was counted between two and nine times. The rearrangement joins TRBV2 to TRBJ2-2; D call uncertain. CDR1 SNHLY and CDR2 FYNNEI come from the germline V gene. The length of the CDR3 is 12 residues. Trimming pared 8 bases from V and 5 bases from J, leaving 9 bases between. CDR3 in DNA: TGTGCCAGCGTGACTCCAACCGGGGAGCTGTTTTTT. This gives the protein CASVTPTGELFF.

This clone has more than one count but fewer than ten. The gene calls are TRBV11-3 and TRBJ2-7, with 7 bases aligning to TRBD2. From germline, CDR1 is SGHNT and CDR2 YENEEA. V gave up 4 bases and J gave up 7 bases; unmatched junction bases: 7. CDR3 length equals 13 residues. CDR3 region: CASSYAGEGEQYF. In DNA form, the CDR3 reads TGTGCCAGCAGCTACGCGGGAGAGGGAGAGCAGTACTTC.